The 18 T cell receptor beta chains reported below all come from one sample, sequenced in a study of T cell responses to AZD1222 COVID-19 vaccine. TCRdb keeps only in-frame clones here, not all; method: immunoSEQ multiplex PCR. The sample records 150,000 to 200,000 clones, around 87% being singletons. This specimen was peripheral blood, taken on day 0 of MenACWY control vaccination. The receptors originated from an adult in good health.

This chain joins TRBV6-1 and TRBJ1-4; D remains unclear. V gave up 0 bases and J gave up 7 bases, with 12 bases separating them. The CDR3 spans 15 residues. The germline gives CDR1 MNHNS, CDR2 SASEGT. The CDR3 sequence is CASSEARYLPEKLFF. DNA for the CDR3: TGTGCCAGCAGTGAAGCGAGGTACTTGCCTGAAAAACTGTTTTTT.

This rearrangement joins TRBV7-6 to TRBJ1-2; weak D call: TRBD1 (6 bases). Germline CDR1 SGHVS, CDR2 FNYEAQ. V was clipped by 1 base and J by 1 base, with 10 bases between them. The CDR3 loop spans 15 amino acids. CDR3 loop: CASSLETGFNYGYTF. The CDR3 nucleotides read TGTGCCAGCAGCTTAGAGACAGGATTTAACTATGGCTACACCTTC. The full variable domain, in which reference TRBV7-6 and TRBJ1-2 provide the parts outside the CDR3, is GAGVSQSPRYKVTKRGQDVALRCDPISGHVSLYWYRQALGQGPEFLTYFNYEAQQDKSGLPNDRFSAERPEGSISTLTIQRTEQRDSAMYRCASSLETGFNYGYTFGSGTRLTVV.

This chain uses TRBV27 with TRBJ2-2, with D tentatively TRBD2 (5 bases). Trimming cost V 4 bases and J 6 bases, with 12 bases left between them. Germline V gene data show CDR1 as MNHEY and CDR2 as SMNVEV (reference sequence). This CDR3 is 14 amino acids long. CDR3 loop: CASSYRGTAGELFF. The CDR3 DNA reads TGTGCCAGCAGTTATCGGGGTACGGCCGGGGAGCTGTTTTTT.

The chain has TRBV24-1 and TRBJ1-5; 9 bases are a match to TRBD1. The germline V gene has CDR1 KGHDR and CDR2 SFDVKD. After removal of 9 bases from V and 7 bases from J, the junction contained 6 bases not matched to a gene. CDR3 length equals 13 residues. The DNA for the CDR3 is TGTGCCACCGGGACAGGGTGGGGGCAGCCCCAGCATTTT. Its translation: CATGTGWGQPQHF.

This chain links TRBV5-1 with TRBJ2-7, with D uncertain. V was pared by 2 bases and J by 1 base, with 7 bases between. The CDR3 length is 13 residues. Looked up from germline, CDR1 is SGHRS and CDR2 is YFSETQ. CDR3 nucleotides: TGCGCCAGCAGCTTTGAAGGGTCCTACGAGCAGTACTTC. It encodes CASSFEGSYEQYF.

The chain couples TRBV18 to TRBJ2-7, with D possibly matching TRBD1 (5 bases). The V end lost 8 bases, the J end lost 3 bases, and 14 bases lay between the germline ends. Looked up from germline, CDR1 is KGHSH and CDR2 is LQKENI. This CDR3 has 13 amino acids. CDR3 loop: CASKGALSYEQYF. The DNA for the CDR3 is TGTGCCAGCAAAGGGGCTCTGAGCTACGAGCAGTACTTC.

The table lists this clone with a few counts. J is TRBJ1-2 and V is TRBV28, with D uncertain. CDR1 is MDHEN and CDR2 is SYDVKM in the germline V gene. This CDR3 has 11 residues. The V end lost 6 bases, the J end lost 4 bases, and 6 bases lay between the germline ends. The DNA for the CDR3 is TGTGCCAGCAGGACGAGCTATGGCTACACCTTC. Translated: CASRTSYGYTF.

V gene TRBV7-8 combines with J gene TRBJ2-7, with D possibly being TRBD2 (6 bases). Trimming took 5 bases from V and 2 from J, leaving 13 bases between them. CDR1 and CDR2 from the germline V gene are SGHVS and FQNEAQ. The length of the CDR3 is 14 residues. The CDR3 bases are TGTGCCAGCAGCGTAGGGCGGGGAGCCTACGAGCAGTACTTC. As protein: CASSVGRGAYEQYF.

Written as DNA, the CDR3 is TGTGCCAGCAGTGAATTGTGGACCTTGGACTATGGCTACACCTTC. Translating gives CASSELWTLDYGYTF. The V gene is TRBV6-1, the J gene TRBJ1-2; no firm D call. CDR1 is MNHNS, CDR2 SASEGT, per germline. This CDR3 is 15 amino acids long. V dropped 2 bases and J dropped 3 bases, with 13 bases sitting between them.

V usage is TRBV28 and J usage is TRBJ1-5; a possible D gene is TRBD1 (6 bases). The CDR3 covers 15 residues. Trimming removed 4 bases at V and 2 bases at J, with 12 bases between. Germline V lookup: CDR1 MDHEN, CDR2 SYDVKM. CDR3 sequence: CASSSGTSGNQPQHF. The CDR3 region has the DNA TGTGCCAGCAGTTCCGGGACAAGTGGCAATCAGCCCCAGCATTTT.

The chain joins TRBV11-3 to TRBJ1-4, with D unresolved. CDR1 is SGHNT and CDR2 is YENEEA in the germline V gene. This CDR3 has 15 amino acids. Trimming removed 1 base at V and 3 bases at J, with 9 bases between. The CDR3 region is CASSLVHFANEKLFF. Here the CDR3 DNA reads TGTGCCAGCAGCTTAGTACATTTTGCTAATGAAAAACTGTTTTTT. Filled out from reference TRBV11-3 and TRBJ1-4, the complete variable domain reads EAGVVQSPRYKIIEKKQPVAFWCNPISGHNTLYWYLQNLGQGPELLIRYENEEAVDDSQLPKDRFSAERLKGVDSTLKIQPAELGDSAVYLCASSLVHFANEKLFFGSGTQLSVL.

The chain employs TRBV6-4 and TRBJ2-3, with 9 positions matching TRBD1. V gave up 6 bases and J gave up 1 base; unmatched junction bases: 5. CDR3 size: 15 residues. Germline loops: CDR1 MRHNA, CDR2 SNTAGT. CDR3 protein: CASSFRDRGTDTQYF. The CDR3 DNA follows: TGTGCCAGCAGCTTCCGGGACAGGGGCACAGATACGCAGTATTTT.

In regard to this clone: Mismatch with germline at one junction end may stem from a read error. This chain uses TRBV6-1 with TRBJ2-3; 10 bases align to TRBD1. Germline V gene lookup returns CDR1 MNHNS and CDR2 SASEGT. The CDR3 sequence is 16 residues long. In DNA, the CDR3 is TGTGCCAGCAGGGAAGCCGGGACAGGGGTTGGTGATACGCAGTATTTT. It specifies CASREAGTGVGDTQYF.

J is TRBJ2-5 and V is TRBV2; TRBD1 matches at 8 bases. Germline trimming cut 6 bases from V and 5 bases from J; bases unmatched to any gene: 14. Germline CDR1 SNHLY, CDR2 FYNNEI. The CDR3 consists of 16 residues. The CDR3 region has the DNA TGTGCCAGCAGGAACCGGGGGCAGGGGGCGCGGGAGACCCAGTACTTC. Protein sequence: CASRNRGQGARETQYF.

The chain uses TRBV7-2 and TRBJ2-4; D may correspond to TRBD1 or TRBD2 (5 bases each). The ends were cut back, 4 bases at V and 0 bases at J, with 16 bases in the middle. Germline CDR1 and CDR2: SGHTA and FQGNSA. This CDR3 contains 17 residues. Here the CDR3 reads CASSSGTLLLAKNIQYF. CDR3 DNA: TGTGCCAGCAGCTCCGGGACGCTCCTACTAGCCAAAAACATTCAGTACTTC.

The genes are TRBV4-2 and TRBJ1-1; D might be TRBD1 (6 bases). The ends were cut back, 4 bases at V and 0 bases at J, with 18 bases in the middle. CDR1 and CDR2 (germline): LGHNA, YNFKEQ. CDR3 size: 17 residues. CDR3 DNA: TGTGCCAGCAGCCGGAATACAGGGTTCGACCTGAACACTGAAGCTTTCTTT. Protein sequence: CASSRNTGFDLNTEAFF.

The V and J genes are TRBV5-6 and TRBJ2-3; D is perhaps TRBD1 (6 bases). Germline V gives CDR1 SGHDT, CDR2 YYEEEE. The CDR3 loop spans 14 amino acids. V lost 6 bases and J lost 7, with 18 bases in between. Here the CDR3 reads CASKRDTERHTQYF. The CDR3 DNA is TGTGCCAGCAAACGGGACACTGAGAGGCATACGCAGTATTTT.

The V gene is TRBV7-2, the J gene TRBJ2-3; D possibly corresponds to TRBD2 (6 bases). From germline, CDR1 is SGHTA and CDR2 FQGNSA. The CDR3 covers 15 residues. V was trimmed by 5 bases and J by 1 base, leaving 13 bases between them. The CDR3 nucleotides are TGTGCCAGCAGCACGGCTAGCGACGGCACAGATACGCAGTATTTT. It translates to CASSTASDGTDTQYF.